This TCR beta chain was recorded in a study of T cell clonotyping in hematopoietic cell transplantation. Sequencing used immunoSEQ multiplex PCR; TCRdb keeps in-frame clones, though not all of them. The sample consists of 65,000 to 80,000 clones, about 95% of them appearing once. This clone was detected a few times. Its antigen is unidentified. Time point reported: recipient sample about 28 days before transplant, after cytoreduction. This CDR3 spans 13 amino acids. V was pared by 8 bases and J by 3 bases, with 13 bases between. The germline V gene has CDR1 MNHNY and CDR2 SVGAGI (reference sequence). Study-wide results and limits: Few recipient clonotypes overlapped donors; over 95% were de novo at given depth.

The receptor comes from a woman in her forties or fifties with acute myeloid leukemia. Some clones in this sample may be carry-over from other donors' samples. The material was peripheral blood mononuclear cells, obtained before stem cell transplant. The chain is built from TRBV6-6 and TRBJ1-1, with D perhaps matching TRBD1 (5 bases). The CDR3 region is CASRTTDHTEAFF. In DNA form, the CDR3 reads TGTGCCAGCCGAACGACAGACCACACTGAAGCTTTCTTT.